The sequence of this T cell receptor (beta chain) was determined in a study of shared clonotypes between healthy human individuals. Turning to the study itself: Two women and three men aged 18 to 49 served as donors.

The CDR3 has 15 residues. With 6 bases removed from V and 6 bases from J, the gap between germline ends came to 19 bases. The germline V gene encodes CDR1 SGHAT and CDR2 FQNNGV. The naive CD8 fraction comprised CD45RO-negative cells positively selected for CCR7 and excluded terminally differentiated effector memory CD45RA+ cells. Profiled with immunoSEQ multiplex PCR; TCRdb holds only in-frame clones, not every one. The profile shows under 700,000 clones, around 95% of them singletons. The sequencing sample was made of naive CD8+ T cells sorted from blood. V and J are TRBV11-2 and TRBJ2-3, with D possibly being TRBD1 (8 bases). The source is a woman aged 25 to 39 in good health. In nucleotides, the CDR3 is TGTGCCAGCAGTTACACAGCGGGACAGGCGGATACGCAGTATTTT. Encoded protein: CASSYTAGQADTQYF.